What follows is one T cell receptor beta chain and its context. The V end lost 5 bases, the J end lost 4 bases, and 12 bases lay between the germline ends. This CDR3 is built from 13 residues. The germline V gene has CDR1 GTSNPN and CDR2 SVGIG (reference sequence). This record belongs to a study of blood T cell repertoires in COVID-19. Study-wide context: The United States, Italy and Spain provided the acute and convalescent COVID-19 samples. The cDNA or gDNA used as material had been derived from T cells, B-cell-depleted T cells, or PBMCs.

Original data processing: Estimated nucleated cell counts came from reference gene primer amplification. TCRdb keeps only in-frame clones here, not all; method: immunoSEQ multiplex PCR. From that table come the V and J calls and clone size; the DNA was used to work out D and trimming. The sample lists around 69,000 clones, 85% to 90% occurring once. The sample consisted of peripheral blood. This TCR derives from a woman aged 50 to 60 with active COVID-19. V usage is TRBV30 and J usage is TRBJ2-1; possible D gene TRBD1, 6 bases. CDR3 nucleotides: TGTGCCTGGCGACAGGAGGTTTACAATGAGCAGTTCTTC. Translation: CAWRQEVYNEQFF.